This T cell receptor beta chain was recorded in a study of CXCR3-negative and CXCR3-positive naive CD8 T cells. Study-wide points: A higher hydrophobicity marked the TRB CDR3s of CXCR3-positive naive cells versus CXCR3-negative naive cells.

Worth noting for this clonotype: Antigen specificity is unknown.

Libraries of TRB cDNA were made by 5' RACE and carried UMIs. TCRdb reprocessed the 5' RACE reads, with one entry per CDR3 protein and no DNA. Its table lists about 56,000 distinct CDR3 sequences. CDR1 and CDR2 (germline): SQVTM, ANQGSEA. The CDR3 has 13 amino acids. The clonotype comes from a human donor in good health. Some clones in this sample may be carry-over from other donors' samples. Material: naive CXCR3+ CD8+ T cells from blood. As for subset: CD45RO-CCR7+CD27+CD95- naive CD8+ T cells expressing CXCR3 (TNR3+). The chain uses TRBV29-1 and TRBJ1-1; TCRdb indicates TRBD1, and absent DNA this call remains unverified. CDR3 protein: CSVRTNENTEAFF.